This TCR beta chain is from a study of cytomegalovirus exposure and HLA in healthy donors. Trimming took 2 bases from V and 6 from J; bases not matched to a gene: 1. CDR3 length: 14 residues. Per the germline V gene, CDR1 is KGHSH and CDR2 is LQKENI. The PCR made use of 60 Vbeta and 13 Jbeta primers. TCRdb's table, derived via immunoSEQ multiplex PCR, lists solely in-frame clones and lacks some. The sample yields 50,000 or so clones, roughly four fifths seen once. The clonotype comes from a woman aged 40 to 50 in good health and CMV-seropositive. This sequence joins TRBV18 and TRBJ1-5; 10 bases match TRBD1. The specimen was PBMCs. The CDR3, as DNA: TGTGCCAGCTCACCAGGACAGGGGGGTCAGCCCCAGCATTTT. It codes for CASSPGQGGQPQHF.